The clone carrying this T cell receptor (beta chain) was found many times. The target antigen is unknown. The source of the sample is a study of T cells in Graves' hyperthyroidism and ophthalmopathy. Study-wide background: Initial diagnosis, before any treatment, was when peripheral blood was collected.

It was RNA transcripts that yielded the amplified TCR beta CDR3 regions. The study used the HTBI primer set for a first-round RT-PCR of the TCR CDR3. TCRdb reanalysed the multiplex PCR reads using MiXCR and keeps one entry per CDR3 protein. The data contain around 480,000 distinct CDR3 sequences, approximately 15% of them singletons. Study findings and constraints: The model predicted ophthalmopathy a median roughly 6.3 months before onset.

Hyperthyroidism in the patients, aged 18 to 65, was newly diagnosed and under 2 months in duration. Every diagnosis used clinical symptoms, serum thyroxine and TRAb, thyroid ultrasound and orbital computed tomography. V shed 3 bases and J 5 bases; nucleotides not matched to a gene: 15. The CDR3 covers 17 residues. Germline V CDR1 and CDR2: SGHKS, YYEKEE (reference sequence). The sequenced sample consisted of blood. This TCR was sampled from a woman aged 18 to 35 with Graves' hyperthyroidism. The chain couples TRBV5-5 to TRBJ1-1; TRBD1 matches at 8 bases. CDR3 amino acids: CASSSKAGGPFGTEAFF. CDR3 bases: TGTGCCAGCAGCTCAAAAGCAGGGGGCCCGTTTGGGACTGAAGCTTTCTTT. Drawing the rest from reference TRBV5-5 and TRBJ1-1, the complete variable domain is DAGVTQSPTHLIKTRGQQVTLRCSPISGHKSVSWYQQVLGQGPQFIFQYYEKEERGRGNFPDRFSARQFPNYSSELNVNALLLGDSALYLCASSSKAGGPFGTEAFFGQGTRLTVV.